The rows below give T cell receptor beta chains drawn from one sample of a study of blood T cells in healthy people across ages. MiXCR was run by TCRdb on the 5' RACE reads, yielding one entry per CDR3 protein. The table lists about 1.5 million distinct CDR3 sequences, about 43% of them singletons. Sequences were obtained from blood. All receptors derive from a woman aged 18-29 years in good health. Both conserved end residues are part of each CDR3. D genes are given only for firm matches. For some rows the clone size is stated as once, few or many, or as a class when expanded; others skip it.

j_call	v_call	clone_size	d_call	cdr3_nt	cdr3_aa
TRBJ2-5	TRBV4-1	few	NA	TGCGCCAGCAGCCAAGGAGCAGCTCAAGAGACCCAGTACTTC	CASSQGAAQETQYF
TRBJ2-2	TRBV5-1	few	NA	TGCGCCAGCCGAACAGCCGGGGAGCTGTTTTTT	CASRTAGELFF
TRBJ2-3	TRBV27	NA	NA	TGTGCCAGCAGTCCAGGGTCCCCCCTGGGAGATACGCAGTATTTT	CASSPGSPLGDTQYF
TRBJ1-1	TRBV12-5	NA	TRBD1	TGTGCTAGTGGTCCGGACAGGCGGACATCCGAAGCTTTCTTT	CASGPDRRTSEAFF
TRBJ2-7	TRBV30	NA	NA	TGTGCCTGGAGCCACATCACCTACGAGCAGTACTTC	CAWSHITYEQYF
TRBJ2-4	TRBV20-1	NA	TRBD1	TGCAGTGCTAGAGGGGTACCGGGACAGCTAAAAAACATTCAGTACTTC	CSARGVPGQLKNIQYF
TRBJ1-1	TRBV30	NA	TRBD1	TGTGCCTGGAGAGGACAGGGGAACACTGAAGCTTTCTTT	CAWRGQGNTEAFF
TRBJ2-7	TRBV24-1	NA	NA	TGTGCCACCAGTGATCGGGACTCAGCTCGATATACCCAGTACTTC	CATSDRDSARYTQYF
TRBJ1-4	TRBV28	NA	NA	TGTGCCAGCAGAACCGGGACCGCGGGTAATGAAAAACTGTTTTTT	CASRTGTAGNEKLFF
TRBJ2-5	TRBV4-2	NA	NA	TGTGCCAGCAGCCAAGGGGACTGGTTGGCCAATGAGCAGTACTTC	CASSQGDWLANEQYF
TRBJ2-7	TRBV20-1	NA	TRBD1	TGCAGTGCTAGAGAGTACAGGGGGTCCACTGGGGGCGAGCAGTACTTC	CSAREYRGSTGGEQYF
TRBJ1-6	TRBV12-3/TRBV12-4	NA	TRBD1	TGTGCCAGCAGGCCCGGGGGAGGGACAGGGGACGTTTCACCCCTCCACTTT	CASRPGGGTGDVSPLHF
TRBJ2-7	TRBV5-6	NA	NA	TGTGCCAGCAGGCGGGACTCTTCAAGGGACGAGCAGTACTTC	CASRRDSSRDEQYF
TRBJ2-3	TRBV12-3/TRBV12-4	few	TRBD2	TGTGCCAGCAGTCGCCTAATAGCGGGAGGGACCACAGATACGCAGTATTTT	CASSRLIAGGTTDTQYF
TRBJ2-1	TRBV30	NA	NA	TGTGCCTGGATTGCCTCAGGGCCCTCCTATACATACAATGAGCAGTTCTTC	CAWIASGPSYTYNEQFF
TRBJ1-2	TRBV20-1	few	NA	TGCAGTGCTAGAGTCGGACACTATGATGGCTACACCTTC	CSARVGHYDGYTF
TRBJ2-2	TRBV7-6	NA	TRBD2	TGTGCCAGCAGCTTAGCGACTAGCGGGAGTAACGGGGAGCTGTTTTTT	CASSLATSGSNGELFF
TRBJ2-1	TRBV5-1	NA	TRBD2	TGCGCCAGCAGCTCCCCGGTAAGCGGGGGGTCCTACAATGAGCAGTTCTTC	CASSSPVSGGSYNEQFF
TRBJ1-2	TRBV5-1	NA	NA	TGCGCCAGCAGCTTCGGCAGGGCCGACTATGGCTACACCTTC	CASSFGRADYGYTF
TRBJ2-1	TRBV25-1	few	TRBD1	TGTGCCAGCAGTGGAACAGGGGGCCCCTACAATGAGCAGTTCTTC	CASSGTGGPYNEQFF
TRBJ2-7	TRBV10-3	NA	NA	TGTGCCATCAGTCGATGGGCGGGCACGCACTACGAGCAGTACTTC	CAISRWAGTHYEQYF
TRBJ1-5	TRBV5-1	NA	NA	TGCGCCAGCAGCCCTGGAGCAGGGGTCCCCCGTCAGCCCCAGCATTTT	CASSPGAGVPRQPQHF
TRBJ2-3	TRBV27	few	TRBD2	TGTGCCAGCAGTAAAGGGACTAGGACGGATACGCAGTATTTT	CASSKGTRTDTQYF
TRBJ1-1	TRBV6-6	few	TRBD1	TGTGCCAGCAGTCACCGTCCCGGGACAGGGACTAACACTGAAGCTTTCTTT	CASSHRPGTGTNTEAFF
TRBJ1-5	TRBV29-1	NA	NA	TGCAGCGTGGGGGGATGGGGGGCGCGTCAGCAGCCCCAGCATTTT	CSVGGWGARQQPQHF
TRBJ2-7	TRBV6-6	NA	NA	TGTGCCAGCACTCAGGGGTCCTACGAGCAGTACTTC	CASTQGSYEQYF
TRBJ2-3	TRBV20-1	few	NA	TGCAGTGCTAGCGGGAACACAGATACGCAGTATTTT	CSASGNTDTQYF
TRBJ1-5	TRBV6-5	few	NA	TGTGCCAGCAGTTACGCTAGGGACAATCAGCCCCAGCATTTT	CASSYARDNQPQHF
TRBJ2-1	TRBV10-3	few	TRBD1	TGTGCCATCAGGGTGGACAGGGGGCAGGAGGAGTTCTTC	CAIRVDRGQEEFF
TRBJ2-1	TRBV28	few	NA	TGTGCCAGCAAAGGAAGCTCCCACTACAATGAGCAGTTCTTC	CASKGSSHYNEQFF
TRBJ2-1	TRBV10-1	NA	NA	TGCGCCAGCAGTGCCAACCCCGTAGGGGATGAGCAGTTCTTC	CASSANPVGDEQFF
TRBJ2-7	TRBV20-1	NA	TRBD2	TGCAGTGCTAGAGTCGCTAGCGGGAGTCACGGGGGCTCCTACGAGCAGTACTTC	CSARVASGSHGGSYEQYF
TRBJ2-7	TRBV5-1	NA	TRBD1	TGCGCCAGCAGCTTGGGGTTCCAGGGACAGGGAGACGAGCAGTACTTC	CASSLGFQGQGDEQYF
TRBJ1-5	TRBV21-1	NA	NA	TGTGCCAGCAGCAAACTGCGGAGTAGCAATCAGCCCCAGCATTTT	CASSKLRSSNQPQHF
TRBJ2-6	TRBV27	NA	TRBD1	TGTGCCAGCAGGGAACAGGGGGCTGGGGCCAACGTCCTGACTTTC	CASREQGAGANVLTF
TRBJ2-1	TRBV4-1	NA	TRBD2	TGCGCCAGCAACCAACTCCTAGCGGGGGTAACCGGGGATGAGCAGTTCTTC	CASNQLLAGVTGDEQFF
TRBJ1-1	TRBV18	NA	NA	TGTGCCAGCTCATACCGGGGTGAGGGCACTGAAGCTTTCTTT	CASSYRGEGTEAFF
TRBJ2-7	TRBV7-6	few	TRBD2	TGTGCCAGCTCCTCTTCTAGCGGGCGTTCCTACGAGCAGTACTTC	CASSSSSGRSYEQYF
TRBJ2-7	TRBV6-2/TRBV6-3	NA	NA	TGTGCCAGCAGCCAGGGACTCCCGGCCTACGAGCAGTACTTC	CASSQGLPAYEQYF
TRBJ1-5	TRBV6-2/TRBV6-3	NA	TRBD1	TGTGCCAGCAGTTACTTACAGGGGTATTTTGAGCCCCAGCATTTT	CASSYLQGYFEPQHF
TRBJ2-3	TRBV7-2	few	NA	TGTGCCAGCAGCCGGGGCACTAGTCAGACGCAGTATTTT	CASSRGTSQTQYF
TRBJ2-3	TRBV3-1	many	NA	TGTGCCAGCAGCCAAGCAGGGGATACGCAGTATTTT	CASSQAGDTQYF
TRBJ2-1	TRBV12-3/TRBV12-4	few	NA	TGTGCCAGCAGTCCCGGAGCAGGGTGGCGGAGCTCCTACAATGAGCAGTTCTTC	CASSPGAGWRSSYNEQFF
TRBJ2-7	TRBV10-3	few	NA	TGTGCCATCAGTGAGTCGGGGGGCCACTACGAGCAGTACTTC	CAISESGGHYEQYF
TRBJ2-1	TRBV2	NA	NA	TGTGCCAGCACCAGTCCGGGTAGCTACGAGCAGTTCTTC	CASTSPGSYEQFF
TRBJ2-5	TRBV15	NA	TRBD2	TGTGCCACCAAACGGGGAGGGGTAGGGGAGACCCAGTACTTC	CATKRGGVGETQYF
TRBJ1-1	TRBV29-1	once	NA	TGCAGCGTTGGCTGGGCCACTGAAGCTTTCTTT	CSVGWATEAFF